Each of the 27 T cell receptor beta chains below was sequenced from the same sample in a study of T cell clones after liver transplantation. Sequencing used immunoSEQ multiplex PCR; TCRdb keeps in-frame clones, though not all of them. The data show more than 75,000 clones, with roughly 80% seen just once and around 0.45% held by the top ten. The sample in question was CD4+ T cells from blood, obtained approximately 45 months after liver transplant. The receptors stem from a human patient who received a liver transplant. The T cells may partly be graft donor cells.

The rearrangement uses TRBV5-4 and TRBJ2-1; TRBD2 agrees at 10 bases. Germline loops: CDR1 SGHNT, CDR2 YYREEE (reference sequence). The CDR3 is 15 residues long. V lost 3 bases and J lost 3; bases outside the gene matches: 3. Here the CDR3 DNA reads TGTGCCAGCAGCTCCGGACTAGCGGACTACAATGAGCAGTTCTTC. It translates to CASSSGLADYNEQFF. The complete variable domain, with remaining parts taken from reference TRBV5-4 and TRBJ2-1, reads ETGVTQSPTHLIKTRGQQVTLRCSSQSGHNTVSWYQQALGQGPQFIFQYYREEENGRGNFPPRFSGLQFPNYSSELNVNALELDDSALYLCASSSGLADYNEQFFGPGTRLTVL.

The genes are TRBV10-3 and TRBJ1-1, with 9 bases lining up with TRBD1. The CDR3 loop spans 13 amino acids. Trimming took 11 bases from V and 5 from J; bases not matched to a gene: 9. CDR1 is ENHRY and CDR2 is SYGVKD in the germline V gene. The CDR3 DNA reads TGTGCCTCACAGGGGGCTGTGCGTACTGAAGCTTTCTTT. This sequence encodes CASQGAVRTEAFF.

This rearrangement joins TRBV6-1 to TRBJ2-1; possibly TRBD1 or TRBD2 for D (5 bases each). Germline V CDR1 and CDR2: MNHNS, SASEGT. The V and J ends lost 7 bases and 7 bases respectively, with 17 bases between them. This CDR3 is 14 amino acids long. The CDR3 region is CASTANWGYNEQFF. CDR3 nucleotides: TGTGCCAGCACTGCCAATTGGGGGTATAATGAGCAGTTCTTC.

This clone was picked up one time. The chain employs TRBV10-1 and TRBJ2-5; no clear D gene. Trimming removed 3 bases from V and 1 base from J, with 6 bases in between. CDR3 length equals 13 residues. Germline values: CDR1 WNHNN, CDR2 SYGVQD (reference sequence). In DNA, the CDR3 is TGCGCCAGCAGTGAACAAGTCCAAGAGACCCAGTACTTC. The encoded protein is CASSEQVQETQYF.

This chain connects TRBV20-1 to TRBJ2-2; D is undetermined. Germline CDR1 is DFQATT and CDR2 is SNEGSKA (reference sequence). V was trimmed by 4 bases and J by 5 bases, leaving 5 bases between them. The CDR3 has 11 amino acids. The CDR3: CSATYTGELFF. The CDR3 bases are TGCAGTGCTACCTATACCGGGGAGCTGTTTTTT.

CDR3 loop: CASSLTQGTQYF. In nucleotides, the CDR3 is TGTGCCAGCAGCTTAACGCAGGGGACCCAGTACTTC. The V and J genes are TRBV7-3 and TRBJ2-5; tentatively, D is TRBD1 (5 bases). Germline-derived CDR1 and CDR2 are SGHTA and FQGTGA. The CDR3 is 12 residues long. Trimming took off 0 bases at V and 7 bases at J, with 6 bases between the two ends.

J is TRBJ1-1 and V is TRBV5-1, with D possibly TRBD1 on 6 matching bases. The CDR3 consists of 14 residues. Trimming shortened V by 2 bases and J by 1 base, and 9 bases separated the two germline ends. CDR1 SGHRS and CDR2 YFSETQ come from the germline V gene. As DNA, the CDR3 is TGCGCCAGCAGCTTCGACAGGCCGAACACTGAAGCTTTCTTT. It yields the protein CASSFDRPNTEAFF.

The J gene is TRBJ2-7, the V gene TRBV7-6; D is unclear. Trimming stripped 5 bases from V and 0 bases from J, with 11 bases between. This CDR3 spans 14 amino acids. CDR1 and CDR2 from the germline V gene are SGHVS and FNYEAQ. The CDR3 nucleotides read TGTGCCAGCAGCCGTCAGGAACACTCCTACGAGCAGTACTTC. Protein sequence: CASSRQEHSYEQYF.

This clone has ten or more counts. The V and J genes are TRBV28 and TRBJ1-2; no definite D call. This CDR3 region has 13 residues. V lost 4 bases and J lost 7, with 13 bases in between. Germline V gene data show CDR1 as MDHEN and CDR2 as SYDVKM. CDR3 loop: CASSYPRGSGYTF. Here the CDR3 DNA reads TGTGCCAGCAGTTATCCGCGGGGAAGTGGCTACACCTTC.

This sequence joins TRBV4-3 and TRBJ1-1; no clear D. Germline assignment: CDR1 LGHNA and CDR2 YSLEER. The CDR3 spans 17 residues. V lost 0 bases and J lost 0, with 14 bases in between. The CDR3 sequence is CASSQDWAPTMNTEAFF. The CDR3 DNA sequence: TGCGCCAGCAGCCAAGATTGGGCCCCGACCATGAACACTGAAGCTTTCTTT.

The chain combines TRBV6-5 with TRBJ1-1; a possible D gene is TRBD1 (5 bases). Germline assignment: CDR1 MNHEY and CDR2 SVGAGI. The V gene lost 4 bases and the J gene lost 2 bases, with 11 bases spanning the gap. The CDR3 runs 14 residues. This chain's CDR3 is CASSSSRVNTEAFF. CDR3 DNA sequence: TGTGCCAGCAGTTCATCCAGGGTTAACACTGAAGCTTTCTTT.

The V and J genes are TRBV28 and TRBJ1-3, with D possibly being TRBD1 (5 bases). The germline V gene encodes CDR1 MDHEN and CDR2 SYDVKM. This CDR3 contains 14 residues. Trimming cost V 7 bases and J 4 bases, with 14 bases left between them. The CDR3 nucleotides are TGTGCCAGCATAAGGGGAGGTGGCGGAAACACCATATATTTT. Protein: CASIRGGGGNTIYF.

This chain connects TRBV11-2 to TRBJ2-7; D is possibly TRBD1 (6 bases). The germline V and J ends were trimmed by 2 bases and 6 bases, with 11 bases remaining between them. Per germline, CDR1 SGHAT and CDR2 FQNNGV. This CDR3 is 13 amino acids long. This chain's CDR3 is CASSLRSGVEQYF. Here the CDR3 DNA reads TGTGCCAGCAGCTTAAGGTCAGGGGTCGAGCAGTACTTC. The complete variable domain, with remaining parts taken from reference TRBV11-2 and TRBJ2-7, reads EAGVAQSPRYKIIEKRQSVAFWCNPISGHATLYWYQQILGQGPKLLIQFQNNGVVDDSQLPKDRFSAERLKGVDSTLKIQPAKLEDSAVYLCASSLRSGVEQYFGPGTRLTVT.

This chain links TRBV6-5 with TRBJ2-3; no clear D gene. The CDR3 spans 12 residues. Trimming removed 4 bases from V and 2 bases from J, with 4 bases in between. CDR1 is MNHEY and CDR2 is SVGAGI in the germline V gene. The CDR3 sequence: CASSSPTDTQYF. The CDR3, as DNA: TGTGCCAGCAGTTCCCCCACAGATACGCAGTATTTT.

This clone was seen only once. The CDR3 DNA sequence: TGTGCCTGGAGTGTACGTGGGTCCGGCGATGAGCAGTTCTTC. Translated, it gives CAWSVRGSGDEQFF. The chain links TRBV30 to TRBJ2-1; no firm D call. CDR1 is GTSNPN and CDR2 is SVGIG in the germline V gene (reference sequence). This CDR3 spans 14 amino acids. Trimming cost V 0 bases and J 8 bases, with 14 bases left between them.

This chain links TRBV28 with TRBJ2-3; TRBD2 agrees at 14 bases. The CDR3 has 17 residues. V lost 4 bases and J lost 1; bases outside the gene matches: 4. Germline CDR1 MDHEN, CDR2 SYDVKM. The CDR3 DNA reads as TGTGCCAGCAGTTCGGGACTAGCGGGAGAAGGCACAGATACGCAGTATTTT. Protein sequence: CASSSGLAGEGTDTQYF. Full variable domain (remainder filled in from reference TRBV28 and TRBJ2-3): DVKVTQSSRYLVKRTGEKVFLECVQDMDHENMFWYRQDPGLGLRLIYFSYDVKMKEKGDIPEGYSVSREKKERFSLILESASTNQTSMYLCASSSGLAGEGTDTQYFGPGTRLTVL.

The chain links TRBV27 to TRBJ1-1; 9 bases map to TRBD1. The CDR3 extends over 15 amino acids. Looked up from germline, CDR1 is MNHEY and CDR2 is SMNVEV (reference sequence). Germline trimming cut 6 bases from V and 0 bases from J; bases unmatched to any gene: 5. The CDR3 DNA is TGTGCCAGCAGCGGGACAGGGCATATGAACACTGAAGCTTTCTTT. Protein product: CASSGTGHMNTEAFF.

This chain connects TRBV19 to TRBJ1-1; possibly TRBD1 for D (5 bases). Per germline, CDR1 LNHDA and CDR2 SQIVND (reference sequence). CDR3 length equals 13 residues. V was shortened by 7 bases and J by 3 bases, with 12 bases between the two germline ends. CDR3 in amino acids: CASTQDGYTEAFF. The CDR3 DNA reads TGTGCCAGTACACAGGACGGTTACACTGAAGCTTTCTTT.

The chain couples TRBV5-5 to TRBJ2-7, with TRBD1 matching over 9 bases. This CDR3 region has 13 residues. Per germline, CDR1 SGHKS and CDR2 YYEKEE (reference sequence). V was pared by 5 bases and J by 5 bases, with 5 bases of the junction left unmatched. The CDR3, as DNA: TGTGCCAGCAGGACAGGGGGACAGGACGAGCAGTACTTC. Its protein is CASRTGGQDEQYF. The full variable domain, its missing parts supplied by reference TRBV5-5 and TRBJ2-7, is DAGVTQSPTHLIKTRGQQVTLRCSPISGHKSVSWYQQVLGQGPQFIFQYYEKEERGRGNFPDRFSARQFPNYSSELNVNALLLGDSALYLCASRTGGQDEQYFGPGTRLTVT.

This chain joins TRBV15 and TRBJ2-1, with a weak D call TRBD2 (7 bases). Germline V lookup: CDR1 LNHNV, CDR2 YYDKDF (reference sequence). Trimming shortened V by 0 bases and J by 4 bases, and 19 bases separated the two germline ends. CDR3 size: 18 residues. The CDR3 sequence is CATSRERGGLAVYNEQFF. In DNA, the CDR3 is TGTGCCACCAGCAGAGAGAGGGGGGGGCTAGCAGTATACAATGAGCAGTTCTTC.

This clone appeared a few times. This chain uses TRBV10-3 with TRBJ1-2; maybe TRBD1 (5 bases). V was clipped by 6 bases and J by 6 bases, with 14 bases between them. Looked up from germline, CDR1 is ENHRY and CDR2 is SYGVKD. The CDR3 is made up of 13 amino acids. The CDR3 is CAIRPSRGNGYTF. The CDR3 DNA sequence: TGTGCCATCAGACCCTCGAGGGGTAATGGCTACACCTTC.

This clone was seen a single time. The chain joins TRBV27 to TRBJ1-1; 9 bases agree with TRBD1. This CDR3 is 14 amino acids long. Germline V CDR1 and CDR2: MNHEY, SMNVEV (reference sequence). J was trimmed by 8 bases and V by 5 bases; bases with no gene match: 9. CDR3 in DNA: TGTGCCAGCAGTCTAACGACCGGGACAGGGGAAGCTTTCTTT. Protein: CASSLTTGTGEAFF.

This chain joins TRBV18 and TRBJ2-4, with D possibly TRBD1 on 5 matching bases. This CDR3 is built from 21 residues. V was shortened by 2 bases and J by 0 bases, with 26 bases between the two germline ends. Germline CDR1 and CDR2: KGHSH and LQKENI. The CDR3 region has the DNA TGTGCCAGCTCACCAAGGACGGACGGACAAAATCTGGTTCTAGCCAAAAACATTCAGTACTTC. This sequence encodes CASSPRTDGQNLVLAKNIQYF.

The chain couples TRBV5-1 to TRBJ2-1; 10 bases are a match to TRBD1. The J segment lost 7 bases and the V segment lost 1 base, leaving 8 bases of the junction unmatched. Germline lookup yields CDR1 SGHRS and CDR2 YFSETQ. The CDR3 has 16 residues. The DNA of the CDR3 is TGCGCCAGCAGCTTGTCTCCGGGACAGGGGTGGAATGAGCAGTTCTTC. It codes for CASSLSPGQGWNEQFF.

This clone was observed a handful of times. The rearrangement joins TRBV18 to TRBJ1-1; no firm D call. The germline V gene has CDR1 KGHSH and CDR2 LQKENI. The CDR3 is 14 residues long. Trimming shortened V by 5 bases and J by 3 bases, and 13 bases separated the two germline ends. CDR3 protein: CASSGVIGDTEAFF. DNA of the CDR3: TGTGCCAGCTCAGGGGTGATTGGGGACACTGAAGCTTTCTTT.

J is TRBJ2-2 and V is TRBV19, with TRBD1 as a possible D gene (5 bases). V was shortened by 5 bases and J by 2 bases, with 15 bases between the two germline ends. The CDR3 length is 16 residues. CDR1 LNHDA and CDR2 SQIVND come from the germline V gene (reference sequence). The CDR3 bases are TGTGCCAGTAGTCGAACCTCGACAGAAAACACCGGGGAGCTGTTTTTT. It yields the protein CASSRTSTENTGELFF.

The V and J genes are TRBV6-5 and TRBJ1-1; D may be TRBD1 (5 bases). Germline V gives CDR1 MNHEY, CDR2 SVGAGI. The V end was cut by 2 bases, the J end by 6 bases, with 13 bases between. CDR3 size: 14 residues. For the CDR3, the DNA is TGTGCCAGCAGTTACAGGGGTGGGAAGGCTGAAGCTTTCTTT. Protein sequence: CASSYRGGKAEAFF.